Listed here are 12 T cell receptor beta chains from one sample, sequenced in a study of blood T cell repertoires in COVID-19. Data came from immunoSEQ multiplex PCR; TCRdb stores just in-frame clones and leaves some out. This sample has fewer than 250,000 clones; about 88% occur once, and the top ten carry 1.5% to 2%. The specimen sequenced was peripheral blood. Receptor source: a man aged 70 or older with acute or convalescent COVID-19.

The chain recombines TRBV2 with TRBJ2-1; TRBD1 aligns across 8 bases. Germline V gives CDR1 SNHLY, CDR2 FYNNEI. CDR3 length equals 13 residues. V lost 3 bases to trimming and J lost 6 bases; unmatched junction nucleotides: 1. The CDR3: CASSEDRANEQFF. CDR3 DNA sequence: TGTGCCAGCAGTGAGGACAGGGCCAATGAGCAGTTCTTC.

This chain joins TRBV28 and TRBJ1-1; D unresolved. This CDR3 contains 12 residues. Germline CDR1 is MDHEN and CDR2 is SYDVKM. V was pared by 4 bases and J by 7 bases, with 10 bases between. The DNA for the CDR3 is TGTGCCAGCAGTTCCTCCACAGTTGAAGCTTTCTTT. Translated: CASSSSTVEAFF.

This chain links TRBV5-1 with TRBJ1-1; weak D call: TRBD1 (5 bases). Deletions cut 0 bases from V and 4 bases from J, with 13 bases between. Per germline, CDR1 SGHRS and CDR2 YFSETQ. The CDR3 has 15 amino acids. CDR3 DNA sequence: TGCGCCAGCAGCTTGGGTGGGGGGGTTGGCACTGAAGCTTTCTTT. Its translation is CASSLGGGVGTEAFF.

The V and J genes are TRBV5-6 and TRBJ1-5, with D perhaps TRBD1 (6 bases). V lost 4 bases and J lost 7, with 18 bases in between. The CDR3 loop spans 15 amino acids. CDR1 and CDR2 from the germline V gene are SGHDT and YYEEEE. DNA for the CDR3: TGTGCCAGCAGCCGGCGGACCAGGGGACACCAGCCCCAGCATTTT. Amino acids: CASSRRTRGHQPQHF.

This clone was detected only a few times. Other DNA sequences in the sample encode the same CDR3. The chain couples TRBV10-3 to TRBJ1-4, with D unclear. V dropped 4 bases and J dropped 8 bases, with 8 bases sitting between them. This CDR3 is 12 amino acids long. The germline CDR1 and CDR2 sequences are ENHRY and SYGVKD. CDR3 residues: CAISGGGEKLFF. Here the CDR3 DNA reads TGTGCCATCAGTGGGGGAGGGGAAAAACTGTTTTTT.

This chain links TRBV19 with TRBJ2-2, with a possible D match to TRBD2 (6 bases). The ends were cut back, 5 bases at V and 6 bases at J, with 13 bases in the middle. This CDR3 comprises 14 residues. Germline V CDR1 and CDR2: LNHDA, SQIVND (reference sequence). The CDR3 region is CASSLLSGSGELFF. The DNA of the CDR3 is TGTGCCAGTAGTCTCCTAAGCGGGTCCGGGGAGCTGTTTTTT.

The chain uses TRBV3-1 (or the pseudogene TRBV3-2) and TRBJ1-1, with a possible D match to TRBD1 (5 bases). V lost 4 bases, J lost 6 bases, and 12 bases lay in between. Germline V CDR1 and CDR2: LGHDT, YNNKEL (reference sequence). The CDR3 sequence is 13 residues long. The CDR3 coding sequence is TGTGCCAGCAGCCTCGCTGAACAGGCTGAAGCTTTCTTT. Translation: CASSLAEQAEAFF.

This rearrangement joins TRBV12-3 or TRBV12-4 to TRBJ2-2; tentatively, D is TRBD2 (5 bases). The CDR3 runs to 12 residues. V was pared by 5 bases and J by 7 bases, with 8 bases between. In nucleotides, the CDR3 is TGTGCCAGCAGTAAGGAGGACGGGGAGCTGTTTTTT. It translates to CASSKEDGELFF.

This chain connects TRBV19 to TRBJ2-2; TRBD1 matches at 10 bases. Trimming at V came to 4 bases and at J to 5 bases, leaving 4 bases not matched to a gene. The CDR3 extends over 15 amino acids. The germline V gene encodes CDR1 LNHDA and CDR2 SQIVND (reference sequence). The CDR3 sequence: CASSKTGGRTGELFF. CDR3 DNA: TGTGCCAGTAGTAAGACAGGGGGCCGGACCGGGGAGCTGTTTTTT.

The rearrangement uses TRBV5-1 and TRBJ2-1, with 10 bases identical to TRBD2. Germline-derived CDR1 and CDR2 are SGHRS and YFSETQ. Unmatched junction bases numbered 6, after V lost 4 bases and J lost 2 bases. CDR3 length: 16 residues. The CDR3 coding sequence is TGCGCCAGCAGCACCCTAGCGGGAGCACCCTACAATGAGCAGTTCTTC. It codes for CASSTLAGAPYNEQFF.

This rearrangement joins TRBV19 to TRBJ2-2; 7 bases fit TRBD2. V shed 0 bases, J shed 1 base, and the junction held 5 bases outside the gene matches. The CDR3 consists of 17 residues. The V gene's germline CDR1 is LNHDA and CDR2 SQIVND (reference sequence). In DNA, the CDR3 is TGTGCCAGTAGTATAGATAAACTAGCGTTGAACACCGGGGAGCTGTTTTTT. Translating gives CASSIDKLALNTGELFF.

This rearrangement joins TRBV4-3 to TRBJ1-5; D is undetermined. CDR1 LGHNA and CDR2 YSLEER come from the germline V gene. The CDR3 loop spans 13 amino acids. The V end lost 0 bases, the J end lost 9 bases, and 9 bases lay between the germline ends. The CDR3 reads CASSQDGWSPQHF. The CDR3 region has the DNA TGCGCCAGCAGCCAAGACGGGTGGTCGCCCCAGCATTTT.